Each of the 20 T cell receptor beta chains below was sequenced from the same sample in a study of T cell responses to AZD1222 COVID-19 vaccine. Sequenced by immunoSEQ multiplex PCR; TCRdb stores in-frame clones only, minus some. The sample includes 120,000 to 150,000 clones, around 91% of them seen just once. The sample here was peripheral blood, taken on day 0 of AZD1222 vaccination. The receptors were sampled from an adult in good health.

This clone has a single count. The chain has TRBV6-5 and TRBJ1-4, with TRBD1 matching 7 bases. The CDR3 length is 16 residues. After removal of 0 bases from V and 8 bases from J, the junction contained 9 bases not matched to a gene. Looked up from germline, CDR1 is MNHEY and CDR2 is SVGAGI. The chain's CDR3 is CASSYSRTGGGEKLFF. CDR3 DNA: TGTGCCAGCAGTTACTCCCGGACAGGCGGGGGGGAAAAACTGTTTTTT.

The chain is built from TRBV7-9 and TRBJ2-2; D possibly corresponds to TRBD2 (5 bases). The length of the CDR3 is 15 residues. V lost 2 bases to trimming and J lost 2 bases, with 9 bases between them. Germline CDR1 is SEHNR and CDR2 is FQNEAQ (reference sequence). The CDR3 DNA follows: TGTGCCAGCAGCTTAATGCGGGTTAACACCGGGGAGCTGTTTTTT. This sequence encodes CASSLMRVNTGELFF.

The chain couples TRBV7-8 to TRBJ1-2; a weak D match, TRBD1 (6 bases). The CDR3 runs to 17 residues. Germline loops: CDR1 SGHVS, CDR2 FQNEAQ. V lost 3 bases, J lost 0 bases, and 17 bases lay in between. Here the CDR3 DNA reads TGTGCCAGCAGCTTCGCAGGGGTCCAGACACCTAACTATGGCTACACCTTC. This sequence encodes CASSFAGVQTPNYGYTF.

The chain carries TRBV6-1 and TRBJ1-5; possibly TRBD1 for D (5 bases). The CDR3 is 14 residues long. The ends were cut back, 2 bases at V and 10 bases at J, with 15 bases in the middle. The germline CDR1 and CDR2 sequences are MNHNS and SASEGT. Written as DNA, the CDR3 is TGTGCCAGCAGTGAAAAGGCAGGGCCCGTACCCCAGCATTTT. This sequence encodes CASSEKAGPVPQHF.

The chain carries TRBV7-9 and TRBJ1-1; no definite D call. Germline V gene lookup returns CDR1 SEHNR and CDR2 FQNEAQ (reference sequence). The V and J ends lost 5 bases and 8 bases respectively, with 15 bases between them. The CDR3 sequence is 13 residues long. The CDR3 sequence: CASSLGPRQEAFF. The CDR3 DNA follows: TGTGCCAGCAGCCTCGGGCCGCGCCAGGAAGCTTTCTTT.

The rearrangement links TRBV19 to TRBJ1-4; D is unclear. V lost 1 base and J lost 8, with 11 bases in between. Germline CDR1 reads LNHDA; CDR2 reads SQIVND (reference sequence). The CDR3 has 14 residues. The CDR3 region has the DNA TGTGCCAGTAGTATAGGTTCCCGGGAAGAAAAACTGTTTTTT. This codes for CASSIGSREEKLFF.

The chain carries TRBV19 and TRBJ1-1, with no clear D. V was pared by 3 bases and J by 0 bases, with 11 bases between. The CDR3 sequence is 15 residues long. The germline V gene encodes CDR1 LNHDA and CDR2 SQIVND (reference sequence). CDR3 residues: CASSMTGILNTEAFF. CDR3 sequence (DNA): TGTGCCAGTAGTATGACGGGAATTCTGAACACTGAAGCTTTCTTT.

The chain recombines TRBV19 with TRBJ1-6, with D unclear. Germline V gives CDR1 LNHDA, CDR2 SQIVND (reference sequence). V lost 0 bases and J lost 6, with 9 bases in between. CDR3 length: 15 amino acids. The CDR3 sequence: CASSIDRGGNSPLHF. The DNA of the CDR3 is TGTGCCAGTAGTATAGATCGGGGAGGTAATTCACCCCTCCACTTT.

This clone was seen once. This chain joins TRBV12-3 or TRBV12-4 and TRBJ2-1; D uncertain. Trimming took 5 bases from V and 8 from J, leaving 7 bases between them. This CDR3 is 11 amino acids long. DNA for the CDR3: TGTGCCAGCAGTGGGTACGATGAGCAGTTCTTC. This encodes CASSGYDEQFF.

The chain is built from TRBV18 and TRBJ1-1; D is perhaps TRBD1 (6 bases). Trimming cost V 4 bases and J 5 bases, with 11 bases left between them. Germline values: CDR1 KGHSH, CDR2 LQKENI. The length of the CDR3 is 13 residues. The CDR3 DNA is TGTGCCAGCTCACAACAGGGTGAGACTGAAGCTTTCTTT. Its protein product is CASSQQGETEAFF.

The chain combines TRBV6-5 with TRBJ1-1, with D perhaps TRBD1 (6 bases). Trimming took off 5 bases at V and 2 bases at J, with 15 bases between the two ends. Germline values: CDR1 MNHEY, CDR2 SVGAGI. The CDR3 is 15 amino acids. CDR3: CASSRNRASNTEAFF. The CDR3 nucleotides are TGTGCCAGCAGTCGAAACAGGGCTTCCAACACTGAAGCTTTCTTT.

V and J are TRBV2 and TRBJ1-2; tentative D call: TRBD1 (6 bases). There are 15 residues in the CDR3. CDR1 and CDR2 (germline): SNHLY, FYNNEI. Trimming cost V 6 bases and J 3 bases, with 17 bases left between them. CDR3 bases: TGTGCCAGCAGGGGTTCCAACAGGGCGGACTATGGCTACACCTTC. Encoded protein: CASRGSNRADYGYTF. Full variable domain (missing parts from reference TRBV2 and TRBJ1-2): EPEVTQTPSHQVTQMGQEVILRCVPISNHLYFYWYRQILGQKVEFLVSFYNNEISEKSEIFDDQFSVERPDGSNFTLKIRSTKLEDSAMYFCASRGSNRADYGYTFGSGTRLTVV.

The rearrangement links TRBV30 to TRBJ1-5; possibly TRBD1 for D (5 bases). V dropped 1 base and J dropped 4 bases, with 14 bases sitting between them. This CDR3 region has 15 residues. Germline V gives CDR1 GTSNPN, CDR2 SVGIG (reference sequence). CDR3 sequence reads: CAWSAERGLNQPQHF. DNA of the CDR3: TGTGCCTGGAGTGCGGAGAGGGGCCTTAATCAGCCCCAGCATTTT.

The chain carries TRBV6-5 and TRBJ1-2; the match to TRBD1 covers 8 bases. Trimming took 6 bases from V and 0 from J; bases not matched to a gene: 6. Germline values: CDR1 MNHEY, CDR2 SVGAGI. CDR3 length: 15 amino acids. Here the CDR3 reads CASRASDRANYGYTF. For the CDR3, the DNA is TGTGCCAGCAGAGCTTCGGACAGGGCTAACTATGGCTACACCTTC.

V usage is TRBV2 and J usage is TRBJ1-1; no clear D gene. V lost 6 bases and J lost 1, with 6 bases in between. Germline CDR1 reads SNHLY; CDR2 reads FYNNEI. This CDR3 comprises 12 residues. The CDR3 DNA reads TGTGCCAGCAGGGGAGAGAACACTGAAGCTTTCTTT. Translating it yields CASRGENTEAFF.

The chain couples TRBV25-1 to TRBJ2-7; no definite D call. V lost 5 bases to trimming and J lost 1 base, with 3 bases between them. Germline CDR1 MGHDK, CDR2 SYGVNS. This CDR3 region has 11 residues. CDR3 nucleotides: TGTGCCAGCAGTTTTTCCTACGAGCAGTACTTC. Protein sequence: CASSFSYEQYF.

This clone was picked up one time. The gene calls are TRBV18 and TRBJ2-7; D is ambiguous. The CDR3 sequence is 15 residues long. CDR1 KGHSH and CDR2 LQKENI come from the germline V gene. V was pared by 0 bases and J by 0 bases, with 9 bases between. The CDR3 DNA follows: TGTGCCAGCTCACCACCACCGACAAACTCCTACGAGCAGTACTTC. Residues: CASSPPPTNSYEQYF.

V and J are TRBV18 and TRBJ2-7; D gene unclear. The germline V and J ends were trimmed by 4 bases and 0 bases, with 10 bases remaining between them. The CDR3 extends over 14 amino acids. Germline CDR1 is KGHSH and CDR2 is LQKENI. This CDR3 reads CASSLDGRSYEQYF. The CDR3 nucleotides are TGTGCCAGCTCACTGGATGGACGCTCCTACGAGCAGTACTTC.

The V call is TRBV30, the J call TRBJ2-3, with 12 bases identical to TRBD2. J lost 6 bases, V lost 2 bases, and 6 bases had no gene match. The CDR3 sequence is 15 residues long. Looked up from germline, CDR1 is GTSNPN and CDR2 is SVGIG (reference sequence). The chain's CDR3 is CAWSILAGGLDTQYF. In nucleotides, the CDR3 is TGTGCCTGGAGTATCCTAGCGGGGGGGTTGGATACGCAGTATTTT.

This clone was detected only once. The CDR3 loop is CASSLRETGGYEQYF. CDR3 DNA sequence: TGCGCCAGCAGCTTGAGAGAGACAGGGGGCTACGAGCAGTACTTC. J is TRBJ2-7 and V is TRBV5-1; 9 bases are shared with TRBD1. The V segment lost 1 base and the J segment 3 bases; nucleotides outside the gene matches: 5. In germline, CDR1 is SGHRS, CDR2 YFSETQ. The CDR3 length is 15 residues.